Below, 15 T cell receptor beta chains from the same sample are listed, as sequenced in a study of glioma-infiltrating T cells after dendritic cell vaccination. The table came from immunoSEQ multiplex PCR; TCRdb's copy has only in-frame clones and leaves some out. Among around 100,000 clones listed, about four fifths were seen once. Material: blood, obtained before dendritic cell vaccination. The receptors originated from a human donor with glioblastoma.

This chain links TRBV11-2 with TRBJ2-3; D is ambiguous. There are 14 residues in the CDR3. V lost 5 bases and J lost 1, with 10 bases in between. CDR1 SGHAT and CDR2 FQNNGV come from the germline V gene. The chain's CDR3 is CASSRLTGTDTQYF. CDR3 in DNA: TGTGCCAGCAGCCGCCTCACAGGCACAGATACGCAGTATTTT.

The J gene is TRBJ2-7, the V gene TRBV4-1, with 7 positions matching TRBD2. Germline CDR1 is MGHRA and CDR2 is YSYEKL. The CDR3 extends over 17 amino acids. The V and J ends lost 4 bases and 6 bases, in that order; junction bases with no gene match: 18. CDR3 in amino acids: CASSPIMKTERDAEQYF. CDR3 nucleotide sequence: TGCGCCAGCAGCCCCATAATGAAGACCGAGCGGGACGCCGAGCAGTACTTC.

This clone was recorded once. The chain uses TRBV2 and TRBJ2-7, with 10 bases identical to TRBD1. V lost 6 bases, J lost 7 bases, and 12 bases stayed unmatched. Germline V gives CDR1 SNHLY, CDR2 FYNNEI. This CDR3 contains 15 residues. CDR3 sequence: CASSPDRTGGEEQYF. In nucleotides, the CDR3 is TGTGCCAGCAGCCCTGATAGGACAGGGGGTGAGGAGCAGTACTTC. Variable domain in full (rest from reference TRBV2 and TRBJ2-7): EPEVTQTPSHQVTQMGQEVILRCVPISNHLYFYWYRQILGQKVEFLVSFYNNEISEKSEIFDDQFSVERPDGSNFTLKIRSTKLEDSAMYFCASSPDRTGGEEQYFGPGTRLTVT.

The chain employs TRBV6-6 and TRBJ2-1, with D perhaps TRBD2 (5 bases). The CDR3 length is 15 residues. V was cut by 8 bases and J by 4 bases, with 18 bases left in between. Germline loops: CDR1 MNHNY, CDR2 SVGAGI (reference sequence). CDR3 in amino acids: CASARRQEEYNEQFF. DNA of the CDR3: TGTGCCAGCGCCCGGCGGCAGGAGGAATACAATGAGCAGTTCTTC.

In DNA, the CDR3 is TGTGCCAGCAGTTACGGTGGAGCTACCTACGAGCAGTACTTC. As protein: CASSYGGATYEQYF. J is TRBJ2-7 and V is TRBV6-5; D not resolved. The CDR3 runs to 14 residues. Germline values: CDR1 MNHEY, CDR2 SVGAGI. Trimming stripped 2 bases from V and 2 bases from J, with 10 bases between.

This chain joins TRBV7-2 and TRBJ2-5; D gene ambiguous. The CDR3 extends over 14 amino acids. Germline V gene lookup returns CDR1 SGHTA and CDR2 FQGNSA. V lost 4 bases to trimming and J lost 5 bases, with 14 bases between them. The CDR3 DNA reads TGTGCCAGCAGCTCCCGACTGAACCGGGAGACCCAGTACTTC. It translates to CASSSRLNRETQYF.

This rearrangement joins TRBV6-6 to TRBJ1-1, with TRBD1 as a possible D gene (5 bases). Trimming removed 2 bases from V and 5 bases from J, with 12 bases in between. Germline V gene lookup returns CDR1 MNHNY and CDR2 SVGAGI (reference sequence). This CDR3 contains 14 residues. CDR3 residues: CASSYQGDRTEAFF. CDR3 DNA: TGTGCCAGCAGTTACCAAGGGGATAGGACTGAAGCTTTCTTT.

The genes are TRBV30 and TRBJ1-4; a weak D match, TRBD1 (5 bases). V lost 2 bases to trimming and J lost 5 bases, with 15 bases between them. Germline assignment: CDR1 GTSNPN and CDR2 SVGIG (reference sequence). The CDR3 totals 15 residues. The CDR3 DNA follows: TGTGCCTGGAGTATAGGGGAACGGTTGAATGAAAAACTGTTTTTT. Translation: CAWSIGERLNEKLFF.

The V gene is TRBV19, the J gene TRBJ2-7, with 11 bases fitting TRBD1. The CDR3 spans 12 residues. Trimming at V came to 9 bases and at J to 3 bases, leaving 1 base not matched to a gene. The germline V gene has CDR1 LNHDA and CDR2 SQIVND (reference sequence). Here the CDR3 DNA reads TGTGCCAGCGGGACAGGGGGCTACGAGCAGTACTTC. Its protein product is CASGTGGYEQYF.

J is TRBJ1-1 and V is TRBV15; TRBD1 matches 9 bases. The J segment lost 1 base and the V segment lost 2 bases, leaving 8 bases of the junction unmatched. Per the germline V gene, CDR1 is LNHNV and CDR2 is YYDKDF (reference sequence). The CDR3 loop spans 17 amino acids. CDR3 nucleotide sequence: TGTGCCACCAGCAGACTCTCGGACAGGGGCGCGAACACTGAAGCTTTCTTT. Encoded protein: CATSRLSDRGANTEAFF. Based on the CDR3 plus reference TRBV15 and TRBJ1-1, the full variable domain is DAMVIQNPRYQVTQFGKPVTLSCSQTLNHNVMYWYQQKSSQAPKLLFHYYDKDFNNEADTPDNFQSRRPNTSFCFLDIRSPGLGDTAMYLCATSRLSDRGANTEAFFGQGTRLTVV.

The chain employs TRBV18 and TRBJ1-1; possibly TRBD1 for D (5 bases). The CDR3 runs 15 residues. The V gene's germline CDR1 is KGHSH and CDR2 LQKENI. With 2 bases removed from V and 3 bases from J, the gap between germline ends came to 13 bases. CDR3 sequence reads: CASSPKWGADTEAFF. Written as DNA, the CDR3 is TGTGCCAGCTCACCAAAATGGGGCGCAGACACTGAAGCTTTCTTT.

This chain uses TRBV7-9 with TRBJ1-3; D gene uncertain. Trimming removed 6 bases at V and 0 bases at J, with 15 bases between. The CDR3 loop spans 16 amino acids. The V gene's germline CDR1 is SEHNR and CDR2 FQNEAQ (reference sequence). CDR3 bases: TGTGCCAGCAGTACCCCCCGGCACAGCTCTGGAAACACCATATATTTT. It yields the protein CASSTPRHSSGNTIYF.

The J gene is TRBJ1-1, the V gene TRBV2, with D unresolved. Trimming cost V 3 bases and J 1 base, with 9 bases left between them. CDR3 length: 14 amino acids. Germline V CDR1 and CDR2: SNHLY, FYNNEI. In DNA, the CDR3 is TGTGCCAGCAGTGATTCGAGGAGGAACACTGAAGCTTTCTTT. Amino acids: CASSDSRRNTEAFF.

The chain carries TRBV5-1 and TRBJ2-7; 9 bases line up with TRBD1. The CDR3 has 15 residues. The germline V gene encodes CDR1 SGHRS and CDR2 YFSETQ. After removal of 4 bases from V and 5 bases from J, the junction contained 10 bases not matched to a gene. CDR3 nucleotides: TGCGCCAGCAGCCTGGAAGGGACAGGGTGGAACGAGCAGTACTTC. Translating gives CASSLEGTGWNEQYF.

The chain uses TRBV10-1 and TRBJ2-1, with TRBD2 matching over 10 bases. The germline V gene has CDR1 WNHNN and CDR2 SYGVQD (reference sequence). The CDR3 has 17 residues. With 2 bases clipped from V and 12 bases from J, the junction kept 16 bases outside the gene matches. The CDR3 nucleotides are TGCGCCAGCAGTGAGACCTTAGCGGGGGGATATGACGGGGGGCAGTTCTTC. The encoded protein is CASSETLAGGYDGGQFF.